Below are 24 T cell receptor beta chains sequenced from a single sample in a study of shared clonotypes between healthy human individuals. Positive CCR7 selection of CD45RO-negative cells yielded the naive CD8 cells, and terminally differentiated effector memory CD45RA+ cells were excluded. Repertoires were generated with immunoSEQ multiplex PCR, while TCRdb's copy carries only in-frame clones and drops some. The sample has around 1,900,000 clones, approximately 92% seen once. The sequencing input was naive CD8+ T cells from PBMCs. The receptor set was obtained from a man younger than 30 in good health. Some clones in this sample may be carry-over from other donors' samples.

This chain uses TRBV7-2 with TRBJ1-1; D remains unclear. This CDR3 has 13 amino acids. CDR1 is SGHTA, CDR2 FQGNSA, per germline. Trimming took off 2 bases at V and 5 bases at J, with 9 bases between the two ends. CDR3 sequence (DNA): TGTGCCAGCAGCTTATATTATCGGACTGAAGCTTTCTTT. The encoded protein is CASSLYYRTEAFF.

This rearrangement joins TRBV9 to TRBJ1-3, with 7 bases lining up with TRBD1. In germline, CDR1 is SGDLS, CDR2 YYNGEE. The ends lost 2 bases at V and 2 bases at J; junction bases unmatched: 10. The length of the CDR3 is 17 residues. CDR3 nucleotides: TGTGCCAGCAGCGTTTCTGGACAGGCCCCAACTGGAAACACCATATATTTT. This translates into CASSVSGQAPTGNTIYF.

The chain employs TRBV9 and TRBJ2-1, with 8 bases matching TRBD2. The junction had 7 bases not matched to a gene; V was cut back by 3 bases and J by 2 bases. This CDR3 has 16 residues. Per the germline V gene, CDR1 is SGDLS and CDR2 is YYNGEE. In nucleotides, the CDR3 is TGTGCCAGCAGCGCGCCAGCGGGAGCGGCCTACAATGAGCAGTTCTTC. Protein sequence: CASSAPAGAAYNEQFF.

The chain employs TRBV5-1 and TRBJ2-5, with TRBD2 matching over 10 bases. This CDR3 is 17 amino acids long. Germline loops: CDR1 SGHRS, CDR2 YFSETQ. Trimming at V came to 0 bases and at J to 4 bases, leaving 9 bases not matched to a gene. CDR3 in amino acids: CASSLVVLAGEGETQYF. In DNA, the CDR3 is TGCGCCAGCAGCTTGGTGGTTCTAGCGGGAGAAGGAGAGACCCAGTACTTC.

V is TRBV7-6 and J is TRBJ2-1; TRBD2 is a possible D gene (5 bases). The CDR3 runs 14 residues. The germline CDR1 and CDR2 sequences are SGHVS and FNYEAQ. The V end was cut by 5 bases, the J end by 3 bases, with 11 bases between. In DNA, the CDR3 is TGTGCCAGCAGCCCTGACCGGGACTACAATGAGCAGTTCTTC. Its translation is CASSPDRDYNEQFF.

The CDR3 nucleotides are TGTGCCAGCAGTTACTGGGAGGGAGATTACGAGCAGTACTTC. This gives the protein CASSYWEGDYEQYF. This sequence joins TRBV6-5 and TRBJ2-7, with 7 bases lining up with TRBD2. Per germline, CDR1 MNHEY and CDR2 SVGAGI. Unmatched junction bases numbered 4, after V lost 1 base and J lost 4 bases. The CDR3 loop spans 14 amino acids.

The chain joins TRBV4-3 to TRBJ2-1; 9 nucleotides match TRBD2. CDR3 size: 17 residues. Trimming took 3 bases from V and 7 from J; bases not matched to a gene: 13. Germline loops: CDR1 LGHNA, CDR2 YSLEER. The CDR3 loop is CASSQILGREGRNEQFF. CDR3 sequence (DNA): TGCGCCAGCAGCCAGATCCTGGGGCGGGAGGGCCGAAATGAGCAGTTCTTC.

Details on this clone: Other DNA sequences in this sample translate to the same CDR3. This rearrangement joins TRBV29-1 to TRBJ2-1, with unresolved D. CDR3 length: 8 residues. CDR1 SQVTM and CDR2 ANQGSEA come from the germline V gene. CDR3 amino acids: CSDNEQFF. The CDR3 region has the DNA TGCAGTGACAATGAGCAGTTCTTC.

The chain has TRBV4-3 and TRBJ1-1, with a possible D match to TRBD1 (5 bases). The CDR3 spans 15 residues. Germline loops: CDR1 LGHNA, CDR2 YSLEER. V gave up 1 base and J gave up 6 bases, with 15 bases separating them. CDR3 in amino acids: CASSQGSGLGSEAFF. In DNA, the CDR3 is TGCGCCAGCAGCCAAGGGTCAGGGTTAGGTTCTGAAGCTTTCTTT.

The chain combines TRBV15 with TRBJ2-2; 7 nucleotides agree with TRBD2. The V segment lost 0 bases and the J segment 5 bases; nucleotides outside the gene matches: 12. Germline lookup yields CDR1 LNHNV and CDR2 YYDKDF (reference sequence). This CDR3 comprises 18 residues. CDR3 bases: TGTGCCACCAGCAGAGATTCAGTAGGCGGGAGAAGGACCGGGGAGCTGTTTTTT. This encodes CATSRDSVGGRRTGELFF.

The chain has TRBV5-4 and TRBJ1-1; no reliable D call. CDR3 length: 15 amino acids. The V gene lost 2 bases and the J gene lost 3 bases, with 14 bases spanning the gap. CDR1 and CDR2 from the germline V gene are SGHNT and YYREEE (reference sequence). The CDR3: CASSLSPPWDTEAFF. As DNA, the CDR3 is TGTGCCAGCAGCTTATCGCCCCCATGGGACACTGAAGCTTTCTTT.

The CDR3 nucleotides are TGTGCCAGCAGTTACGGGGGAAGCCCCTACGAGCAGTACTTC. Translated, it gives CASSYGGSPYEQYF. The chain joins TRBV6-5 to TRBJ2-7; tentatively, D is TRBD1 or TRBD2 (5 bases each). This CDR3 is 14 amino acids long. CDR1 MNHEY and CDR2 SVGAGI come from the germline V gene. Deletions cut 2 bases from V and 2 bases from J, with 10 bases between.

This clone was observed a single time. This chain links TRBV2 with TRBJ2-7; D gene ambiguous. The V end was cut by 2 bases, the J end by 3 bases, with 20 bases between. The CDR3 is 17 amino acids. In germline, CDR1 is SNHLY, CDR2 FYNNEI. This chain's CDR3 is CASSESVVVDSIYEQYF. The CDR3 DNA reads TGTGCCAGCAGTGAATCGGTCGTCGTCGACTCCATCTACGAGCAGTACTTC.

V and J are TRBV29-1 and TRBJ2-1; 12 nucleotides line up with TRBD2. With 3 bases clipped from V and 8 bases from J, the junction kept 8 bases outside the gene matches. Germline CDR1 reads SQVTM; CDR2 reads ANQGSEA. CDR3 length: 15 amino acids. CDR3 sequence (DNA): TGCAGCGTTGATACGACTAGCGGGAGCGTCTATGAGCAGTTCTTC. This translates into CSVDTTSGSVYEQFF.

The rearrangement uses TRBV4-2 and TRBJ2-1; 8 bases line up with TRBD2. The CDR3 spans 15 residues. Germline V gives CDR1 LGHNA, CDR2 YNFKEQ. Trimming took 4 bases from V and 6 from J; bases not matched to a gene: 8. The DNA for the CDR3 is TGTGCCAGCAGCCCCGGGAGGGCCCCGGTCAATGAGCAGTTCTTC. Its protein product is CASSPGRAPVNEQFF.

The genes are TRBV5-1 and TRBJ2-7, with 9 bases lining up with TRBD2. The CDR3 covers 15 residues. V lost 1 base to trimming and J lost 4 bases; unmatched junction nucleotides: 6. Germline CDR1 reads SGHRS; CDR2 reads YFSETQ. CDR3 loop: CASSLNSREGYEQYF. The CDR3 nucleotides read TGCGCCAGCAGCTTGAATTCGCGGGAGGGATACGAGCAGTACTTC.

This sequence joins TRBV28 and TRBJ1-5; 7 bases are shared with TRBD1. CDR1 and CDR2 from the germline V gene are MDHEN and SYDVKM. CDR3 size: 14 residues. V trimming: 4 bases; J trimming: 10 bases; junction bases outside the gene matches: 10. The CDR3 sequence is CASSSGTVLGPQHF. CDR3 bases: TGTGCCAGCAGTTCGGGGACAGTTCTGGGACCCCAGCATTTT. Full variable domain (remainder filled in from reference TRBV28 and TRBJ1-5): DVKVTQSSRYLVKRTGEKVFLECVQDMDHENMFWYRQDPGLGLRLIYFSYDVKMKEKGDIPEGYSVSREKKERFSLILESASTNQTSMYLCASSSGTVLGPQHFGDGTRLSIL.

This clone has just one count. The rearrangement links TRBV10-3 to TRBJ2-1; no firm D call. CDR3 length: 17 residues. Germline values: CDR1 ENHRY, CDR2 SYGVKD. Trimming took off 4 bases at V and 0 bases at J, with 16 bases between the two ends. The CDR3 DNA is TGTGCCATCAGTGCAACGGCTACCGTAATCTCCTACAATGAGCAGTTCTTC. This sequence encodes CAISATATVISYNEQFF.

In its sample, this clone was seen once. CDR3 in amino acids: CASSQGARSSYEQYF. CDR3 coding DNA: TGCGCCAGCAGCCAAGGTGCGCGTTCCTCCTACGAGCAGTACTTC. The V and J genes are TRBV4-1 and TRBJ2-7; D remains unclear. CDR1 is MGHRA and CDR2 is YSYEKL in the germline V gene. This CDR3 comprises 15 residues. Between the trimmed V and J ends, which lost 1 base and 0 bases, there was a span of 10 bases.

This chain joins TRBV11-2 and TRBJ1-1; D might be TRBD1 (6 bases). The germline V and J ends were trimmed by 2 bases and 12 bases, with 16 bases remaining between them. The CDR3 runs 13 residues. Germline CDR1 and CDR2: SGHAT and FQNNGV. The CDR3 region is CASSLSGAGGTFF. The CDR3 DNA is TGTGCCAGCAGCTTATCGGGGGCTGGGGGAACTTTCTTT.

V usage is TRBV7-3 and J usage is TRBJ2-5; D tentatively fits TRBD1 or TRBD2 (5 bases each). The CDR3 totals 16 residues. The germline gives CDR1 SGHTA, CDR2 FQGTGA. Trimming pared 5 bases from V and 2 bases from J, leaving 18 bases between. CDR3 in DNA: TGTGCCAGCAGCCCACGGACATGCGGAGGACAAGAGACCCAGTACTTC. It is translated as CASSPRTCGGQETQYF.

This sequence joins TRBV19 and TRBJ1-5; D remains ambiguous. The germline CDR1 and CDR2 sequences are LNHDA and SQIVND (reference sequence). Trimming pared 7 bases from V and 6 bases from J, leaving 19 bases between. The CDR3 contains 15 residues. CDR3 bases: TGTGCCAGTACCCCGGGCCATACCTGGGGTCAGCCCCAGCATTTT. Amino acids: CASTPGHTWGQPQHF.

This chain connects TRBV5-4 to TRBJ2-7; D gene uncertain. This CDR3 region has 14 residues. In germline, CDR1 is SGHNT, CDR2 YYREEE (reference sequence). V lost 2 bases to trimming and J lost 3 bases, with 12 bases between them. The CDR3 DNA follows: TGTGCCAGCAGCTTTGGCCAGGTGGGCTACGAGCAGTACTTC. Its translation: CASSFGQVGYEQYF.

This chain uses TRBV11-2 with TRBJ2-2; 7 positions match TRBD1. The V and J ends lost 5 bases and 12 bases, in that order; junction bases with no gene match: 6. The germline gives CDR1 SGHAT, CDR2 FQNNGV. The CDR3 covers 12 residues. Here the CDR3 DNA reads TGTGCCAGCAGCCTTGACAGGGTGAAGCTGTTTTTT. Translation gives CASSLDRVKLFF.